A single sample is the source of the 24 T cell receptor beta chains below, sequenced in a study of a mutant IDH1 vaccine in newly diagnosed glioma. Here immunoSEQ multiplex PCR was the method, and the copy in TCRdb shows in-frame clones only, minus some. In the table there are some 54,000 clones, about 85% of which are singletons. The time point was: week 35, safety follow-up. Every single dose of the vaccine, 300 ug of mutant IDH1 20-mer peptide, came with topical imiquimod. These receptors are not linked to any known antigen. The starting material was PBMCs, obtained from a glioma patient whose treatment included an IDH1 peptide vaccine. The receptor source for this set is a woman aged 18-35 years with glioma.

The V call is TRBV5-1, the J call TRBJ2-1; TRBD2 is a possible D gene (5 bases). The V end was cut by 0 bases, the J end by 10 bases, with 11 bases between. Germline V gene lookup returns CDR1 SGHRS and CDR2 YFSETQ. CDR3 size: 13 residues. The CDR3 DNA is TGCGCCAGCAGCTTGGCCGTAGCGAGCGAGCAGTTCTTC. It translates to CASSLAVASEQFF. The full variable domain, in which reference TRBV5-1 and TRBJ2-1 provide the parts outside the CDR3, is KAGVTQTPRYLIKTRGQQVTLSCSPISGHRSVSWYQQTPGQGLQFLFEYFSETQRNKGNFPGRFSGRQFSNSRSEMNVSTLELGDSALYLCASSLAVASEQFFGPGTRLTVL.

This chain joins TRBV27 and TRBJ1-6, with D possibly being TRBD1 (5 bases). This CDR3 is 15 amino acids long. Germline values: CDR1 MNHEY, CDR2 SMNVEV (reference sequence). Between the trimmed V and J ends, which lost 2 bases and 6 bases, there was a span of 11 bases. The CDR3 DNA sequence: TGTGCCAGCAGTTTAGCCAGGGCTCGTAATTCACCCCTCCACTTT. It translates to CASSLARARNSPLHF.

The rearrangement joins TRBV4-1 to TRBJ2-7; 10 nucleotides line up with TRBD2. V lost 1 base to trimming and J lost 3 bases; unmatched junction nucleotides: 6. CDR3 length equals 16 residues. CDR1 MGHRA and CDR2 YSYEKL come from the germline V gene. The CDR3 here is CASSQVGTSAFYEQYF. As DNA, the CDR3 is TGCGCCAGCAGCCAAGTCGGGACTAGCGCGTTCTACGAGCAGTACTTC.

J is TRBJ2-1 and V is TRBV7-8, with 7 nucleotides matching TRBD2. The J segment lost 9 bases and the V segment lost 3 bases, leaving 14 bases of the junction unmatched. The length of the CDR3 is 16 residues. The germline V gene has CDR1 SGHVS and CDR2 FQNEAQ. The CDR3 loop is CASSFTRASGDGEQFF. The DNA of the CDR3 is TGTGCCAGCAGCTTTACCAGGGCTAGCGGTGACGGTGAGCAGTTCTTC.

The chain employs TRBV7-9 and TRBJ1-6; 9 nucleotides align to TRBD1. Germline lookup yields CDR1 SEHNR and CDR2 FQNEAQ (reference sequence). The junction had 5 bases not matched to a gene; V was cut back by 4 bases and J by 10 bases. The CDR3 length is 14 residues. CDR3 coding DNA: TGTGCCAGCAGCTCCGGGACAGGGAGGTCACCCCTCCACTTT. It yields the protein CASSSGTGRSPLHF.

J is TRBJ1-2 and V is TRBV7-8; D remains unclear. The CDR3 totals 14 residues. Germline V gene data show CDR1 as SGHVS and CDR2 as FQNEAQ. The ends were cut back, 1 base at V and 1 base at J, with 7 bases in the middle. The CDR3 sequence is CASSLDPSNYGYTF. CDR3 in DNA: TGTGCCAGCAGCTTAGATCCCAGTAACTATGGCTACACCTTC.

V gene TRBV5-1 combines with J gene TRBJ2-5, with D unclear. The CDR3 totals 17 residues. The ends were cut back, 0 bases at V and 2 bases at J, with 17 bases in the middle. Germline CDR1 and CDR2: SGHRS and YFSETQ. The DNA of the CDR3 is TGCGCCAGCAGCTTGGAGGGCACCCTATGGGGACAAGAGACCCAGTACTTC. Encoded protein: CASSLEGTLWGQETQYF. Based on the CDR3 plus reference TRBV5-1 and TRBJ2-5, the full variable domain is KAGVTQTPRYLIKTRGQQVTLSCSPISGHRSVSWYQQTPGQGLQFLFEYFSETQRNKGNFPGRFSGRQFSNSRSEMNVSTLELGDSALYLCASSLEGTLWGQETQYFGPGTRLLVL.

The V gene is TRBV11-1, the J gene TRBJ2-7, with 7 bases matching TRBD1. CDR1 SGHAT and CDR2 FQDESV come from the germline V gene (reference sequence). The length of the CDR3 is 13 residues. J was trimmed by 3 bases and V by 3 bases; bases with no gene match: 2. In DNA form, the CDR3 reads TGTGCCAGCAGCTTTAACAGGGGCTACGAGCAGTACTTC. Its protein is CASSFNRGYEQYF.

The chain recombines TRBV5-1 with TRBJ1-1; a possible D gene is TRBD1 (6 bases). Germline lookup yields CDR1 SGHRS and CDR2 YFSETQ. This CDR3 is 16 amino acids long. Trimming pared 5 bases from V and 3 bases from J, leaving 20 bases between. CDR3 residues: CASREQGIFLDTEAFF. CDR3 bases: TGCGCCAGCAGGGAGCAGGGGATCTTTTTGGACACTGAAGCTTTCTTT.

The CDR3 DNA sequence: TGTGCCAGCAGTCTCTCGTCCGGGAGGGCCTACGAGCAGTACTTC. Translation gives CASSLSSGRAYEQYF. This rearrangement joins TRBV28 to TRBJ2-7, with 8 bases fitting TRBD2. CDR1 and CDR2 (germline): MDHEN, SYDVKM. The CDR3 is 15 residues long. V shed 5 bases and J 2 bases; nucleotides not matched to a gene: 8.

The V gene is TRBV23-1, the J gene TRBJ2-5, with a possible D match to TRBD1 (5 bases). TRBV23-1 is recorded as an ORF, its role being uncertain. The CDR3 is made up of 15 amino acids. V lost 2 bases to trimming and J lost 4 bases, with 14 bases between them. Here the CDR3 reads CASSQGAADGETQYF. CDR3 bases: TGCGCCAGCAGTCAAGGGGCGGCGGACGGAGAGACCCAGTACTTC.

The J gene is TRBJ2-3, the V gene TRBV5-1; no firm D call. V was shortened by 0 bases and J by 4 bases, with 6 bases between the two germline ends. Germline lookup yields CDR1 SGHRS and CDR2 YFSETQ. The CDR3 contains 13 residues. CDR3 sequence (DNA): TGCGCCAGCAGCTTGGGGGTAGCAGATACGCAGTATTTT. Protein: CASSLGVADTQYF. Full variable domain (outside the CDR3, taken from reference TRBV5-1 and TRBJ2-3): KAGVTQTPRYLIKTRGQQVTLSCSPISGHRSVSWYQQTPGQGLQFLFEYFSETQRNKGNFPGRFSGRQFSNSRSEMNVSTLELGDSALYLCASSLGVADTQYFGPGTRLTVL.

This CDR3 is CASSPPRKPVWYNEQFF. As DNA, the CDR3 is TGTGCCAGCAGCCCACCCCGAAAGCCGGTTTGGTACAATGAGCAGTTCTTC. The chain combines TRBV13 with TRBJ2-1; D not resolved. V dropped 5 bases and J dropped 4 bases, with 21 bases sitting between them. CDR1 PRHDT and CDR2 FYEKMQ come from the germline V gene (reference sequence). The CDR3 is 17 amino acids.

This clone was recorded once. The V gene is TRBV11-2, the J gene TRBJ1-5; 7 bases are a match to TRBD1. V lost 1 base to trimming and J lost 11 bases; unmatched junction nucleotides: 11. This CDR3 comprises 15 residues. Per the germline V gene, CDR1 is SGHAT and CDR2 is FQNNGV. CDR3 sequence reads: CASSLGMTGLGAQHF. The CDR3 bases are TGTGCCAGCAGCTTAGGGATGACAGGGCTCGGGGCCCAGCATTTT.

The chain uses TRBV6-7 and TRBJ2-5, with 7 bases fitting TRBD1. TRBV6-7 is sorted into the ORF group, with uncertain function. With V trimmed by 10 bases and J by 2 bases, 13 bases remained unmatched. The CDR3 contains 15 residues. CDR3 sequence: CAMTRITGVQETQYF. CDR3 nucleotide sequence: TGTGCCATGACGCGAATTACAGGGGTGCAAGAGACCCAGTACTTC.

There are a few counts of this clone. The CDR3 DNA follows: TGTGCCAGCAGGGCAGGGCCGGTTAACTATGGCTACACCTTC. It encodes CASRAGPVNYGYTF. The V call is TRBV2, the J call TRBJ1-2; TRBD1 is a possible D gene (5 bases). From germline, CDR1 is SNHLY and CDR2 FYNNEI. The CDR3 has 14 residues. The V gene lost 6 bases and the J gene lost 1 base, with 12 bases spanning the gap.

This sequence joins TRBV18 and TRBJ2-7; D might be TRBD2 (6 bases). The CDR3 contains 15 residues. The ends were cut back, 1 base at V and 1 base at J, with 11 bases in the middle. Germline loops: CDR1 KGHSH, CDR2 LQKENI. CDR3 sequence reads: CASSPRDSPSYEQYF. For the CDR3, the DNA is TGTGCCAGCTCACCACGGGACTCTCCTTCCTACGAGCAGTACTTC.

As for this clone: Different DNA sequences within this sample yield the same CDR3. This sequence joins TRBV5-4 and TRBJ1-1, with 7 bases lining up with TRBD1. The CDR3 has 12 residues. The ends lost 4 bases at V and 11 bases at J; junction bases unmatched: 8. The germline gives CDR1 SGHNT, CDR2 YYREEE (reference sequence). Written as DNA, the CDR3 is TGTGCCAGCAGCCTGGCGACAGGGCATGCTTTCTTT. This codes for CASSLATGHAFF.

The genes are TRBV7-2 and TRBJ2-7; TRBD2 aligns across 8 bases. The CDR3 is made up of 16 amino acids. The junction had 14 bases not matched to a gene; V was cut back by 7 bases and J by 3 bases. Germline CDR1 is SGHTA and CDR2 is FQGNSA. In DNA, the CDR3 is TGTGCCAGCACCTTGGGATGGGCTAGCGGGTACTACGAGCAGTACTTC. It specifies CASTLGWASGYYEQYF.

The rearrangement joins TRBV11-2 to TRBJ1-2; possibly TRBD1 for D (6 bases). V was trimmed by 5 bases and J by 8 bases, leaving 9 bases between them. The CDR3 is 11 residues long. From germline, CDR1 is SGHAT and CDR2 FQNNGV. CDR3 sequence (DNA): TGTGCCAGCAGCCACAGGGCCGGCTACACCTTC. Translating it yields CASSHRAGYTF.

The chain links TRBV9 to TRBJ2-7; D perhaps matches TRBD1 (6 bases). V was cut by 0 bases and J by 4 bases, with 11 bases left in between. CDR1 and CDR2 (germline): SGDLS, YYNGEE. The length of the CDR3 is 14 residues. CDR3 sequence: CASSVGVQGYEQYF. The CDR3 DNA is TGTGCCAGCAGCGTAGGTGTTCAGGGGTACGAGCAGTACTTC.

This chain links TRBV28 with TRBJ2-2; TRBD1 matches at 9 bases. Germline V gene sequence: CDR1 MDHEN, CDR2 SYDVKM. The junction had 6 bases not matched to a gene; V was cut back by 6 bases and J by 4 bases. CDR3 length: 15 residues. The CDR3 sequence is CASRMGQGVTGELFF. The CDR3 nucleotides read TGTGCCAGCAGGATGGGACAGGGCGTCACCGGGGAGCTGTTTTTT.

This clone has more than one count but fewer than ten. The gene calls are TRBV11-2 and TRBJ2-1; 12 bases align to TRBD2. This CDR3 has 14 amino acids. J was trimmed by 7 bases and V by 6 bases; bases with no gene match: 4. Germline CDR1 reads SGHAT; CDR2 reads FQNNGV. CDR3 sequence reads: CASSGLAGRNEQFF. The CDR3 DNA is TGTGCCAGCAGTGGACTAGCGGGAAGGAATGAGCAGTTCTTC.

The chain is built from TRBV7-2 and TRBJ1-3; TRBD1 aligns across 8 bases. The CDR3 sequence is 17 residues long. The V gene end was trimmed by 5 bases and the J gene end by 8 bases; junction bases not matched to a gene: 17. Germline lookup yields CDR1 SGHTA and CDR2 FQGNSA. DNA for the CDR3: TGTGCCAGCAGCCCCCTCATGAGGCGGGACAGGACCGACACCATATATTTT. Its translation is CASSPLMRRDRTDTIYF.